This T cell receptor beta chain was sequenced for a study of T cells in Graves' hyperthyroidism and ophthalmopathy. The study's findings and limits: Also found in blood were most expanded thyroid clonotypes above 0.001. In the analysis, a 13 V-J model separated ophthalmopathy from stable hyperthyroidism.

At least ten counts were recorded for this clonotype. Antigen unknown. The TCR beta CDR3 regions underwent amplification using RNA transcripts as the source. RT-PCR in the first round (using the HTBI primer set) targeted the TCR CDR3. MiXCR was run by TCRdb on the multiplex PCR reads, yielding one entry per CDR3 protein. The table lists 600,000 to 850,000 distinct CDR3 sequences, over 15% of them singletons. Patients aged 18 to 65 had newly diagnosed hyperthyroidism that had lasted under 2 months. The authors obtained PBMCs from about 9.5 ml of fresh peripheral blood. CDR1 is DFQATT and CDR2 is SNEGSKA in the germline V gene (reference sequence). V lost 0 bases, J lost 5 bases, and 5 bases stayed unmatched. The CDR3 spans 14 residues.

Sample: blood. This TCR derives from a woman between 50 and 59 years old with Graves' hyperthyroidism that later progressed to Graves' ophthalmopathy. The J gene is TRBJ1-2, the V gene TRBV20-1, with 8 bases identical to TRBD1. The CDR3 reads CSARDGQGLYGYTF. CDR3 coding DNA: TGCAGTGCTAGAGATGGACAGGGTTTATATGGCTACACCTTC.